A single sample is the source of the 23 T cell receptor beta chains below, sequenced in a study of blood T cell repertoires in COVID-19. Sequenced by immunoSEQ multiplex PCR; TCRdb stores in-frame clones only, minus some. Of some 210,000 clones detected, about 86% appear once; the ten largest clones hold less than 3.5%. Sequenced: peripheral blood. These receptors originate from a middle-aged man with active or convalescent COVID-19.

CDR3 in DNA: TGTGCCAGCAGCCCCCCCGACAGGGTGAAAGCTTTCTTT. This translates into CASSPPDRVKAFF. V usage is TRBV6-2 or TRBV6-3 and J usage is TRBJ1-1, with TRBD1 matching 7 bases. Per germline, CDR1 MNHEY and CDR2 SVGEGT. The CDR3 is 13 amino acids. The V gene end was trimmed by 6 bases and the J gene end by 9 bases; junction bases not matched to a gene: 10.

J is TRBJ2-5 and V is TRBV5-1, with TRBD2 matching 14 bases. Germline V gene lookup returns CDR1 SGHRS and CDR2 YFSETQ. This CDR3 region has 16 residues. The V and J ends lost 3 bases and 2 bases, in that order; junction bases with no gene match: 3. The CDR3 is CASSWGTSGGQETQYF. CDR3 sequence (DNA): TGCGCCAGCAGCTGGGGGACTAGCGGGGGTCAAGAGACCCAGTACTTC.

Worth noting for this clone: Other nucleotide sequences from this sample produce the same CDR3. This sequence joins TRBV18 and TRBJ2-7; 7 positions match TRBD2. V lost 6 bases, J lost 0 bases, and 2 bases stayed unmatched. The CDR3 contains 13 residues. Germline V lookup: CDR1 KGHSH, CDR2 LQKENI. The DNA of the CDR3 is TGTGCCAGCTCGCGGGGGAGCTCCTACGAGCAGTACTTC. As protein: CASSRGSSYEQYF.

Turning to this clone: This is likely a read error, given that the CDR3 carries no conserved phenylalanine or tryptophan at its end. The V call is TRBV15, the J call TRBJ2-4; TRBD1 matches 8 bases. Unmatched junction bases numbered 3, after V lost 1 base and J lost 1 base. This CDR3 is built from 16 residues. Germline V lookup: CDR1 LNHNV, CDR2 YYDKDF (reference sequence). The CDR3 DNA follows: TGTGCCACCAGCAGAGGGACAGGGATGGCCAAAAACATTCAGTACCTC. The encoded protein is CATSRGTGMAKNIQYL.

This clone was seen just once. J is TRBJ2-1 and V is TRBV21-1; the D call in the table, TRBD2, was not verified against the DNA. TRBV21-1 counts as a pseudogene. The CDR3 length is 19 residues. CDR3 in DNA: TGTGCCAGCAGCAAGGATTGCGGGGGGGCGAATCGGTCCTACAATGAGCAGTTCTTC. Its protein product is CASSKDCGGANRSYNEQFF.

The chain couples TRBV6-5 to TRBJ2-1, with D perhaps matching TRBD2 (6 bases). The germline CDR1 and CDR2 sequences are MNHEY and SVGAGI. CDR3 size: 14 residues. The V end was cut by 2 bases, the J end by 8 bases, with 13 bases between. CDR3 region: CASSYGGSRDEQFF. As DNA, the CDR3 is TGTGCCAGCAGTTACGGGGGGTCGAGGGATGAGCAGTTCTTC.

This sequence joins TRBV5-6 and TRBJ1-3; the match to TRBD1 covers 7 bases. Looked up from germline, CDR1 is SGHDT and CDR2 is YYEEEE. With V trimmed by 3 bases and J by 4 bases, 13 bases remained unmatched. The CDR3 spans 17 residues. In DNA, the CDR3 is TGTGCCAGCAGCTCTTTCGGGACAGACTCTTTGGGAAACACCATATATTTT. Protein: CASSSFGTDSLGNTIYF.

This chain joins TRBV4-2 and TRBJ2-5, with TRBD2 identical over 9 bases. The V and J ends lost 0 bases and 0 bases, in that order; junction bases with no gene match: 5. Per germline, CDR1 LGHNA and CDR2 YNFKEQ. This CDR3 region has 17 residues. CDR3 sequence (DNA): TGTGCCAGCAGCCAAGATAGGGCGGGAGGGAACCAAGAGACCCAGTACTTC. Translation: CASSQDRAGGNQETQYF.

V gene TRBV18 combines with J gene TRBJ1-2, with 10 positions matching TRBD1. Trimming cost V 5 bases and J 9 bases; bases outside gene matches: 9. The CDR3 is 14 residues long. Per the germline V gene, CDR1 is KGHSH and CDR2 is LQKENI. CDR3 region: CASSNDRGRRSYTF. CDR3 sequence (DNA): TGTGCCAGCTCAAACGACAGGGGGCGTCGGAGCTACACCTTC.

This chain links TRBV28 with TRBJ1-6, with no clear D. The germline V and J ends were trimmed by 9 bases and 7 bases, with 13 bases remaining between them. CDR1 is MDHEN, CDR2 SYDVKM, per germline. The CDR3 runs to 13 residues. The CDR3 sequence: CARQKARNSPLHF. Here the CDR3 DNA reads TGTGCCAGGCAAAAAGCACGGAATTCACCCCTCCACTTT.

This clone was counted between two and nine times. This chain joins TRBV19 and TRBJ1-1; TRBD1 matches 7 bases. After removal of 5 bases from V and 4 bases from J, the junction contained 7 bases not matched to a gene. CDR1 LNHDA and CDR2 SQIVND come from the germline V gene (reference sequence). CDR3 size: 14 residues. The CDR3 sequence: CASSSQGSPTEAFF. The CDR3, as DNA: TGTGCCAGTAGTTCACAGGGGTCTCCCACTGAAGCTTTCTTT.

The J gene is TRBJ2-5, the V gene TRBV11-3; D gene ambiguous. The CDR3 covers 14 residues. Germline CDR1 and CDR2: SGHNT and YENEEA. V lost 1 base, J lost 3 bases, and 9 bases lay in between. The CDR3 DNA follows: TGTGCCAGCAGCTTAGGTGCGGATAAAGAGACCCAGTACTTC. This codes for CASSLGADKETQYF.

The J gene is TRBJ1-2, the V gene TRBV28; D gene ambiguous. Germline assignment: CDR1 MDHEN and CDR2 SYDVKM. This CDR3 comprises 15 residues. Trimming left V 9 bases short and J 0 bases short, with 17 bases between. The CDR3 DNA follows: TGTGCCAGTTACGAGATTGAGAAAGCTAACTATGGCTACACCTTC. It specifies CASYEIEKANYGYTF.

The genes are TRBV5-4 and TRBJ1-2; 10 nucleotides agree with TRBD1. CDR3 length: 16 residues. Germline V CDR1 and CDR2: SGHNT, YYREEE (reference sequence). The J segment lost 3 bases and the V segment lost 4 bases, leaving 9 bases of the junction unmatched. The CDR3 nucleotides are TGTGCCAGCAGCAGTGGACAGGGGGGTAGGGACTATGGCTACACCTTC. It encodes CASSSGQGGRDYGYTF.

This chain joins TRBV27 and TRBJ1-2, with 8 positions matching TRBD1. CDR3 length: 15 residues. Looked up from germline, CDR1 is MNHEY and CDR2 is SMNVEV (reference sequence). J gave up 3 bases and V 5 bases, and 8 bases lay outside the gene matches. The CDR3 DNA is TGTGCCAGCAGTCTGGGACAGGCCCGCCACTATGGCTACACCTTC. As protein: CASSLGQARHYGYTF.

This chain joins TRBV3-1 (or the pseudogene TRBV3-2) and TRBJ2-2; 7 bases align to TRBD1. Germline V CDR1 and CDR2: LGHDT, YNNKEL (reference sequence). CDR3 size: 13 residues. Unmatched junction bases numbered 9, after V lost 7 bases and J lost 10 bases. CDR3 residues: CASNEGAGVELFF. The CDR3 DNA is TGTGCCAGCAACGAGGGGGCTGGAGTGGAGCTGTTTTTT.

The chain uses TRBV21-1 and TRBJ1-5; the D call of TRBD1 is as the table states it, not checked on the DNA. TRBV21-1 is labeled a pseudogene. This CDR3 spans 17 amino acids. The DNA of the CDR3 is TGTGCCAGCAGCAAAGTGTTCCGGGACAGGGGCGCTCAGCCCCAGCATTTT. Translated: CASSKVFRDRGAQPQHF.

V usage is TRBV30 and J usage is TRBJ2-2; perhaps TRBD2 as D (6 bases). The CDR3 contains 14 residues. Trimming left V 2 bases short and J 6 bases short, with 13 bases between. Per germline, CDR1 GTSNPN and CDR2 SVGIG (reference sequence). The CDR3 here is CAWSLATGAGELFF. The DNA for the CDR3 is TGTGCCTGGAGTCTAGCGACCGGGGCCGGGGAGCTGTTTTTT.

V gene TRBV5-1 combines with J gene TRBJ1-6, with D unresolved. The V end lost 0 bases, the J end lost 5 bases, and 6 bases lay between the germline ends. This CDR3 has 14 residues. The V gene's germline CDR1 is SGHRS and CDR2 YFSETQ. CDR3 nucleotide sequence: TGCGCCAGCAGCTTGGCCGCGAATAATTCACCCCTCCACTTT. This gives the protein CASSLAANNSPLHF.

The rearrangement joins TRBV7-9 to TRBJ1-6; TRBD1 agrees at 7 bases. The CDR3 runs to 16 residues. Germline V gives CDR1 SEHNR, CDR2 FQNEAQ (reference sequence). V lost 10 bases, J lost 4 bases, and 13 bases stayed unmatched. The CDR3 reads CATRGGTAFYNSPLHF. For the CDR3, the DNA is TGTGCCACCCGCGGGGGGACAGCTTTTTATAATTCACCCCTCCACTTT.

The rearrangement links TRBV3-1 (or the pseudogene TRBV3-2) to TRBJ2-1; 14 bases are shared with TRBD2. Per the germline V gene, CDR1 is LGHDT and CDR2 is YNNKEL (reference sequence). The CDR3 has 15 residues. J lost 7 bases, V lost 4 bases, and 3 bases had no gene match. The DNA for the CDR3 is TGTGCCAGCAGCCTAGGGACTAGCGGGGGAAATGAGCAGTTCTTC. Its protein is CASSLGTSGGNEQFF.

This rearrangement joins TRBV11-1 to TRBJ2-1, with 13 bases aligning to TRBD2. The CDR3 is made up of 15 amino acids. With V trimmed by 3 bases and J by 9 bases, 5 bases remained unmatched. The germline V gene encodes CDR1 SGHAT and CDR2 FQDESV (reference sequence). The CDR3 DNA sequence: TGTGCCAGCAGCTTGGGACTAGCGGGATTAGGTGAGCAGTTCTTC. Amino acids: CASSLGLAGLGEQFF.

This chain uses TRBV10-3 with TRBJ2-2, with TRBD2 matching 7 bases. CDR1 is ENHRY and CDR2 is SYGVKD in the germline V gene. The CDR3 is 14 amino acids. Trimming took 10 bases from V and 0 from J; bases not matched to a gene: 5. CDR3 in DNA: TGTGCCACATCACTAGCGCCGAACACCGGGGAGCTGTTTTTT. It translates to CATSLAPNTGELFF.